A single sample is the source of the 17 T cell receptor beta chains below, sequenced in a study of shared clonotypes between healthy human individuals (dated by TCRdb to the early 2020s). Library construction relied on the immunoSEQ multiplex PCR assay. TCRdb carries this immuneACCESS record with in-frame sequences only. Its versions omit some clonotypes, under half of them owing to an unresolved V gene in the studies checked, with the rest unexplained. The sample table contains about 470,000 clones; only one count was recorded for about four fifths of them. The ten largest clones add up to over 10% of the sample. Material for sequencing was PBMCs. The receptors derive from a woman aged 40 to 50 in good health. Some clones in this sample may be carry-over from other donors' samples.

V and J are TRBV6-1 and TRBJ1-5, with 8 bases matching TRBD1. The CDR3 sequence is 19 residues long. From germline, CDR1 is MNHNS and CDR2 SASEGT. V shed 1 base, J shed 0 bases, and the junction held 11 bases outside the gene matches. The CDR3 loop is CASSEVRDRRFYSNQPQHF. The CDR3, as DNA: TGTGCCAGCAGTGAAGTCCGGGACAGGCGATTTTATAGCAATCAGCCCCAGCATTTT.

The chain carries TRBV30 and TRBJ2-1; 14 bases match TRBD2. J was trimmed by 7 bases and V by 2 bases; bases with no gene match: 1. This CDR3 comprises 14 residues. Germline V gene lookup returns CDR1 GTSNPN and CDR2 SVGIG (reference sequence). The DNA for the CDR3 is TGTGCCTGGAGTTGGACTAGCGGGGGGAATGAGCAGTTCTTC. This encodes CAWSWTSGGNEQFF.

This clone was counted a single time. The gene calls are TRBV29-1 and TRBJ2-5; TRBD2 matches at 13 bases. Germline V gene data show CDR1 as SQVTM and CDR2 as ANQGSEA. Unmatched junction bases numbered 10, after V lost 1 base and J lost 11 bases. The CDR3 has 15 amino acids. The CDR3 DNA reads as TGCAGCGTTGAAGCACTAGCGGGAGGGCCAGGGGAGCAGTACTTC. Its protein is CSVEALAGGPGEQYF.

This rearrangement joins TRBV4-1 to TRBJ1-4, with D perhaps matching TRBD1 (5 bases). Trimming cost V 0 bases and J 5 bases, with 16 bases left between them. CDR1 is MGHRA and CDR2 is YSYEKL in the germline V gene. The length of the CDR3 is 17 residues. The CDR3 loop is CASSQESTASSNEKLFF. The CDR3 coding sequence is TGCGCCAGCAGCCAAGAATCGACAGCCTCTAGCAATGAAAAACTGTTTTTT.

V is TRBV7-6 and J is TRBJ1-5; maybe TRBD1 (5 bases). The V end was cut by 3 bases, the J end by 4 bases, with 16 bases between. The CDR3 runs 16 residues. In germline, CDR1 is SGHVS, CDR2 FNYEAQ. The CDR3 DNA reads TGTGCCAGCAGCTTGTCGGGGCCTTTGGGGAATCAGCCCCAGCATTTT. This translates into CASSLSGPLGNQPQHF.

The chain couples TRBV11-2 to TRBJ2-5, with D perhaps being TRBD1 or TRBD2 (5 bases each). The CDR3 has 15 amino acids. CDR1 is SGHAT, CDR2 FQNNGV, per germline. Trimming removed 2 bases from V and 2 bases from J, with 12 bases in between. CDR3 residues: CASSLRGSGQETQYF. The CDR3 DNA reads TGTGCCAGCAGCTTACGGGGCTCGGGACAAGAGACCCAGTACTTC.

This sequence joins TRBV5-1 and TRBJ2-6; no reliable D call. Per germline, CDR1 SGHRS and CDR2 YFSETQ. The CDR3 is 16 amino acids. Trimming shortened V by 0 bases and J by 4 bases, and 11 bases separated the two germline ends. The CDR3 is CASSLGGIRGANVLTF. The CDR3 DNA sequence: TGCGCCAGCAGCTTGGGTGGGATTCGGGGGGCCAACGTCCTGACTTTC.

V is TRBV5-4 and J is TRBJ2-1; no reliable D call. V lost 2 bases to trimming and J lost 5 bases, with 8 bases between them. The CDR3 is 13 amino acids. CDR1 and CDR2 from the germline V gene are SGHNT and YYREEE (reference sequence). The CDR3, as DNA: TGTGCCAGCAGCTTCTCTAACAACAATGAGCAGTTCTTC. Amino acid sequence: CASSFSNNNEQFF.

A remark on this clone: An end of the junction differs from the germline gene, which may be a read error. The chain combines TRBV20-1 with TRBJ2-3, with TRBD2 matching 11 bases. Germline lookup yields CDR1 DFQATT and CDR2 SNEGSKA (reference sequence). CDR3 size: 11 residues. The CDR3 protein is CSASGRDTQYF. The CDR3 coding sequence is TGCAGCGCTAGCGGGAGGGATACGCAGTATTTT.

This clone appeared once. The CDR3 DNA reads as TGTGCCAGCCGGACCGGGACTAGGGTTCGGGATGAGCAGTTCTTC. Encoded protein: CASRTGTRVRDEQFF. This rearrangement joins TRBV19 to TRBJ2-1; 8 nucleotides align to TRBD2. Germline CDR1 and CDR2: LNHDA and SQIVND (reference sequence). CDR3 length: 15 amino acids. V trimming: 9 bases; J trimming: 8 bases; junction bases outside the gene matches: 15.

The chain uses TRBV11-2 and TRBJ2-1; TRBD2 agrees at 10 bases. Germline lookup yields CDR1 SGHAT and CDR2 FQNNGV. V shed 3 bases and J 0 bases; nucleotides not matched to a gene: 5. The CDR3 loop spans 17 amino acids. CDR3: CASSLQLAGSSYNEQFF. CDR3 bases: TGTGCCAGCAGCTTGCAACTAGCGGGGAGCTCCTACAATGAGCAGTTCTTC.

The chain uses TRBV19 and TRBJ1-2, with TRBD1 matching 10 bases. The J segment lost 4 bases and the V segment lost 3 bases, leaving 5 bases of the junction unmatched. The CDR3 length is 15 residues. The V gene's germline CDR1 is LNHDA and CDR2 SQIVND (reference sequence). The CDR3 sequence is CASSMGQGFFYGYTF. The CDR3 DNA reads TGTGCCAGTAGTATGGGACAGGGGTTTTTCTATGGCTACACCTTC.

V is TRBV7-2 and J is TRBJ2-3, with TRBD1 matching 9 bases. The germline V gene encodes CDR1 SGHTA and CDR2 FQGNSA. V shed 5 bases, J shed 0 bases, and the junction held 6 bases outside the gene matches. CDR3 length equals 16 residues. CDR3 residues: CASSLQGAISTDTQYF. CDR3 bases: TGTGCCAGCAGCCTACAGGGGGCCATTAGCACAGATACGCAGTATTTT.

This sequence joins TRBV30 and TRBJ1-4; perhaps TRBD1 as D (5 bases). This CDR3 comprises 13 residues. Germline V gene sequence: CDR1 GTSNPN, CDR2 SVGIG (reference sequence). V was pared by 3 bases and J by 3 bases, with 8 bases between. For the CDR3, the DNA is TGTGCCTGGAGGGGACCTCCTAATGAAAAACTGTTTTTT. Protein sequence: CAWRGPPNEKLFF.

In DNA form, the CDR3 reads TGTGCCAGCACCGGTCAGGGGAATCAGCCCCAGCATTTT. Translation: CASTGQGNQPQHF. This chain links TRBV6-5 with TRBJ1-5; the D gene is possibly TRBD1 (6 bases). The CDR3 length is 13 residues. Per the germline V gene, CDR1 is MNHEY and CDR2 is SVGAGI. V was shortened by 7 bases and J by 4 bases, with 11 bases between the two germline ends.

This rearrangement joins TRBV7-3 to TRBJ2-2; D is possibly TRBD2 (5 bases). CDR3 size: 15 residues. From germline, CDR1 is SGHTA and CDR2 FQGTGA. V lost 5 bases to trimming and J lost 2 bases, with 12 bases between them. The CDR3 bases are TGTGCCAGCAGCCCCGGACTCGGAAACACCGGGGAGCTGTTTTTT. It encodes CASSPGLGNTGELFF.

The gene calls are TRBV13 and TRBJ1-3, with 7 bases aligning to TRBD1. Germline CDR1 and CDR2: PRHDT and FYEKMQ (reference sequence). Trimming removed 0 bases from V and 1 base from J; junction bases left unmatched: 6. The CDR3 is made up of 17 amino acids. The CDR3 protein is CASSLGWDSASGNTIYF. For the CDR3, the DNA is TGTGCCAGCAGCTTAGGGTGGGACAGCGCTTCTGGAAACACCATATATTTT.